The clone carrying this TCR beta chain has a single count. The antigen remains unidentified. The CDR3 loop spans 19 amino acids. With V trimmed by 1 base and J by 2 bases, 9 bases remained unmatched. Germline loops: CDR1 KGHDR, CDR2 SFDVKD. Patients aged 18 to 65 with hyperthyroidism were newly diagnosed, with duration under 2 months. This sample is drawn from a study of T cells in Graves' hyperthyroidism and ophthalmopathy. Turning to the study itself: At the time of initial diagnosis and before any treatment, peripheral blood was collected.

Amplification of TCR beta CDR3 regions used RNA as the template. The primer set for the first-round RT-PCR of the TCR CDR3 was HTBI. TCRdb redid the calling of the multiplex PCR reads with MiXCR, one entry per CDR3 protein. The sample includes 200,000 to 250,000 distinct CDR3 sequences, about a sixth of them seen just once. Regarding the study as a whole: Most thyroid clonotypes expanded above 0.001 appeared in blood too.

The clonotype was recovered from a woman between 50 and 59 years old with Graves' hyperthyroidism. Sequencing was done on a sample of blood. The chain employs TRBV24-1 and TRBJ2-1, with 11 bases matching TRBD2. The CDR3 nucleotides are TGTGCCACCAGTGATTTAGGGTCTAGCGGGAGGAGTCCCTACAATGAGCAGTTCTTC. Residues: CATSDLGSSGRSPYNEQFF.